What follows describes a single T cell receptor (beta chain). The data are from a study of blood T cell repertoires in COVID-19. In the study overall: PBMCs, B-cell-depleted T cells, or T cells were the source of the cDNA or gDNA that made up the material.

Per the original methods: How many nucleated cells were present was estimated from reference gene primer amplification. Libraries were prepared by immunoSEQ multiplex PCR; TCRdb keeps only in-frame clonotypes and omits some of them. Clonal size and the V and J genes are those of that table, whereas D and trimming came from the DNA. In the table there are 200,000 to 250,000 clones, roughly 88% of which are singletons. The CDR3 sequence is 14 residues long. Trimming shortened V by 7 bases and J by 2 bases, and 12 bases separated the two germline ends. CDR1 SNHLY and CDR2 FYNNEI come from the germline V gene. Researchers sorted participants into cohorts using their self-reported clinical history.

Sequencing used PBMCs or T cells enriched from blood (not recorded which). The clonotype was recovered from a woman between 50 and 59 years old who had recovered from COVID-19. The chain carries TRBV2 and TRBJ1-5; the D gene is possibly TRBD1 (6 bases). The CDR3 loop is CASMTGGGNQPQHF. DNA of the CDR3: TGTGCCAGCATGACAGGAGGAGGCAATCAGCCCCAGCATTTT. The entire variable domain, with the rest obtained from reference TRBV2 and TRBJ1-5, is as follows: EPEVTQTPSHQVTQMGQEVILRCVPISNHLYFYWYRQILGQKVEFLVSFYNNEISEKSEIFDDQFSVERPDGSNFTLKIRSTKLEDSAMYFCASMTGGGNQPQHFGDGTRLSIL.